Listed here is a single TCR beta chain. Its antigen is not yet known. No qualities accompany the bases; no much larger clone lies one base away. The data were obtained in a study of identical twins' blood T cells (dated by TCRdb to 2013 to 2014). Study-wide context: About 50 million Illumina reads were obtained across 12 libraries, of which six were alpha-chain libraries and six were beta-chain libraries. TCR alpha and beta chain repertoires of three pairs of monozygous twins were compared using next-generation sequencing to assess genetic influence on repertoire formation. What the work shows at the level of the full study, not this receptor alone: Because the twins were reared together, environmental influences could not be excluded as an explanation for twin similarity. The proposed role of the TCRalpha J segment in MHC recognition during thymic selection was stated to require validation by independent studies. Twin pairs were reported to be markedly more alike in V gene usage than unrelated donors were, even when looking at non-selected out-of-frame TCRbeta clonotypes. Among the most abundant TCRbeta clonotypes, each donor shared more CDR3 sequences with her twin than with unrelated donors. The number of CDR3 clonotypes shared between two donors was mainly determined by the product of the cloneset sizes of the two donors, and no clear deviation from this trend was shown by twins.

Receptor amplification or capture employed 5' RACE. The instrument was an Illumina Genome Analyzer IIx. The RNA-based TCR cDNA libraries were made using a previously described protocol that was modified in several ways. To prevent cross-contamination, sample-specific barcodes were introduced on both ends of each TCR cDNA library during cDNA synthesis and amplification. As for how the authors treated the data: Between about 100,000 and nearly 550,000 clonotypes were identified per individual, and about 2 to 3.6 million CDR3-containing reads were obtained per library. Reads with improper barcode index combinations were discarded, after which clonesets were built for each library with the MiTCR software. During the assembly of CDR3 clonotypes by MiTCR, low-quality reads were filtered or rescued and PCR and sequencing errors were corrected. Artificial out-of-frame clonotypes were mapped to in-frame sequences, with one indel allowed in the CDR3, and then removed. Similarity in V and J gene usage between donors was calculated as the Jensen-Shannon divergence divided by the mean entropy. TCRdb handled the public reads itself, with Q25 trimming in fastp and clone calling in MiXCR, and kept productive beta chains. Entries that share a CDR3 protein sequence are merged under the most common genes and DNA. The V and J calls shown here were made by TCRdb, not taken from the authors' results. In this sample the table shows 300,000 to 400,000 distinct CDR3 sequences, about 28% of which occur a single time. Roughly 5.5% of the sample belongs to the ten largest clones.

Six healthy women forming three monozygous twin pairs were used as donors. All three twin pairs had been raised together and were thought likely to have encountered the same vaccines and infectious agents. TCR cDNA libraries were prepared from RNA that was isolated from peripheral blood mononuclear cells. The specimen was PBMCs. This TCR was recovered from a woman aged 18-55 years in good health.

The nucleotide sequence is TGCAGCGTTGAGATCGGCAGGAAGTCTAAACAGCCCCAGCATTTT. This translates into CSVEIGRKSKQPQHF. This chain is built from TRBV29-1 and TRBJ1-5, with the D gene too uncertain to name. Reading from cysteine to phenylalanine, the CDR3 counts 15 amino acids. CDR3 DNA is the only sequence kept; it has 45 bases, read in frame from the first base. The germline V gene provides CDR1 SQVTM and CDR2 ANQGSEA. The junction carries 19 bases between V and J, which are trimmed by 3 bases and 7 bases respectively.